The rows below give T cell receptor beta chains drawn from one sample of a study of shared clonotypes between healthy human individuals. The protocol was immunoSEQ multiplex PCR, while the TCRdb copy is restricted to in-frame clones and leaves out a portion. The data show roughly 1 million clones, 75% to 80% seen once. The material sequenced was memory CD4+ T cells from PBMCs. All receptors derive from a young man in good health. Some clones in this sample may be carry-over from other donors' samples. CDR3s include the opening cysteine and the closing phenylalanine or tryptophan. The order of the fields is CDR3 length, V gene, D gene, clone size, J gene, CDR3 DNA, CDR3 protein. The D gene is left open where the match is weak. The size field is filled for only some rows; it gives once, few, many or a size class.

16	TRBV4-1	TRBD2	once	TRBJ2-3	TGCGCCAGCAGCCTGACTAGCGGAGGGAGCACAGATACGCAGTATTTT	CASSLTSGGSTDTQYF
15	TRBV28	TRBD1	once	TRBJ2-3	TGTGCCACCATAACAGGGGGCATTCCCACAGATACGCAGTATTTT	CATITGGIPTDTQYF
18	TRBV5-1	NA	NA	TRBJ2-1	TGCGCCAGCAGCTTGATCCCACACGGGACAACGCTTGGCAATGAGCAGTTCTTC	CASSLIPHGTTLGNEQFF
15	TRBV6-4	NA	NA	TRBJ1-1	TGTGCCAGCAGTCCAATCCCAGGGTCCCCCACTGAAGCTTTCTTT	CASSPIPGSPTEAFF
15	TRBV4-2	TRBD2	few	TRBJ2-5	TGTGCCAGCAGCCAAGGGACTAGCGGCCAAGAGACCCAGTACTTC	CASSQGTSGQETQYF
18	TRBV18	NA	few	TRBJ1-1	TGTGCCAGCTCACCAGGGGGCAGTTCTGAAGGGATGAACACTGAAGCTTTCTTT	CASSPGGSSEGMNTEAFF
14	TRBV5-1	TRBD2	NA	TRBJ2-1	TGCGCCAGCAGGGAACTAGCGGGAGGAGGTGAGCAGTTCTTC	CASRELAGGGEQFF
14	TRBV27	NA	NA	TRBJ1-2	TGTGCCAGCAGTTCCTTACAGGCTAACTATGGCTACACCTTC	CASSSLQANYGYTF
14	TRBV5-1	NA	few	TRBJ1-1	TGCGCCAGCAGCTTAAACTTGGTTCGCACTGAAGCTTTCTTT	CASSLNLVRTEAFF
16	TRBV9	TRBD1	NA	TRBJ2-3	TGTGCCAGCAGCTCGACAGGGGACTTTAGCACAGATACGCAGTATTTT	CASSSTGDFSTDTQYF
14	TRBV6-1	TRBD2	NA	TRBJ2-7	TGTGCCAGCAGATCAGGACTAGCGGCCTACGAGCAGTACTTC	CASRSGLAAYEQYF
14	TRBV28	TRBD1	NA	TRBJ1-5	TGTGCCAGCCGGGGACAGGGCTACAATCAGCCCCAGCATTTT	CASRGQGYNQPQHF
15	TRBV10-3	TRBD2	NA	TRBJ2-1	TGTGCCATCTCCATAGCGGGAGGCTCCTACAATGAGCAGTTCTTC	CAISIAGGSYNEQFF
14	TRBV5-4	NA	few	TRBJ1-2	TGTGCCAGCAGCTTGGGGGGACTGATCTATGGCTACACCTTC	CASSLGGLIYGYTF
15	TRBV7-9	TRBD1	once	TRBJ1-2	TGTGCCAGCAGCTTAGGAGGAACAGGGGGCTTTGGCTACACCTTC	CASSLGGTGGFGYTF
11	TRBV7-3	NA	NA	TRBJ2-7	TGTGCCAGCAGGAGGGGATACGAGCAGTACTTC	CASRRGYEQYF
18	TRBV19	TRBD1	NA	TRBJ1-1	TGTGCCAGTAATAAAGACCGGGACAGGGGTATGGTGTACACTGAAGCTTTCTTT	CASNKDRDRGMVYTEAFF
14	TRBV4-1	NA	NA	TRBJ2-7	TGCGCCAGCAGCCGAGATGGGGGAAATGGCGAGCAGTACTTC	CASSRDGGNGEQYF
14	TRBV29-1	TRBD1	NA	TRBJ1-3	TGCAGCGTAGTCCAGGGGGCGCATGGAAACACCATATATTTT	CSVVQGAHGNTIYF
14	TRBV5-8	NA	NA	TRBJ2-7	TGTGCCAGCAGCTTCAAAACAGGTCACTACGAGCAGTACTTC	CASSFKTGHYEQYF
15	TRBV5-6	TRBD1	NA	TRBJ2-3	TGTGCCAGCAGCTTAGGGACAGGGAGCGCAGATACGCAGTATTTT	CASSLGTGSADTQYF
15	TRBV7-3	TRBD2	NA	TRBJ2-3	TGTGCCAGCAGCCCCGGGACTACAAGCACAGATACGCAGTATTTT	CASSPGTTSTDTQYF
15	TRBV9	TRBD2	NA	TRBJ2-3	TGTGCCAGCAGCGGACAGGGGACTAGCGGCGCACCCCAGTATTTT	CASSGQGTSGAPQYF
13	TRBV18	NA	NA	TRBJ1-2	TGTGCCAGCTCACCCGACAGGAACTATGGCTACACCTTC	CASSPDRNYGYTF
14	TRBV7-2	NA	NA	TRBJ2-5	TGTGCCAGCAGCTTAGCTTTGGACGAAGAGACCCAGTACTTC	CASSLALDEETQYF
16	TRBV6-1	TRBD1	many	TRBJ1-2	TGTGCCAGCCGTGGACAGGGGGGCCGCAGGGACTATGGCTACACCTTC	CASRGQGGRRDYGYTF
13	TRBV6-5	NA	NA	TRBJ1-2	TGTGCCAGCAGTTACTACGCAGGGGATGGCTACACCTTC	CASSYYAGDGYTF
14	TRBV5-1	NA	NA	TRBJ2-1	TGCGCCAGCAGCTTGGGCGGGACGGTAAATGAGCAGTTCTTC	CASSLGGTVNEQFF
15	TRBV4-3	NA	NA	TRBJ2-7	TGCGCCAGCAGCCGAATGGGGGGGGGCCTCTACGAGCAGTACTTC	CASSRMGGGLYEQYF
19	TRBV5-1	TRBD2	NA	TRBJ2-7	TGCGCCAGCAGCCACGGGACTAGCGGGAGTATGCAGACAGTCTACGAGCAGTACTTC	CASSHGTSGSMQTVYEQYF
19	TRBV5-1	NA	NA	TRBJ1-3	TGCGCCAGCAGCTTGGAACCGGCAGGGCGACCAGTTACTGGAAACACCATATATTTT	CASSLEPAGRPVTGNTIYF
16	TRBV14	NA	many	TRBJ1-1	TGTGCCAGCAGCCAGAGAAGGACAGCCATGAACACTGAAGCTTTCTTT	CASSQRRTAMNTEAFF
16	TRBV18	NA	NA	TRBJ1-1	TGTGCCAGCTCACAGACACTTACAGATAAGAACACTGAAGCTTTCTTT	CASSQTLTDKNTEAFF
13	TRBV5-1	NA	NA	TRBJ1-2	TGCGCCAGCAGCTATGGGGCTTCCTCGGGCTACACCTTC	CASSYGASSGYTF
12	TRBV2	NA	NA	TRBJ2-7	TGTGCCAGCAGACCAACAGGAGACGAGCAGTACTTC	CASRPTGDEQYF